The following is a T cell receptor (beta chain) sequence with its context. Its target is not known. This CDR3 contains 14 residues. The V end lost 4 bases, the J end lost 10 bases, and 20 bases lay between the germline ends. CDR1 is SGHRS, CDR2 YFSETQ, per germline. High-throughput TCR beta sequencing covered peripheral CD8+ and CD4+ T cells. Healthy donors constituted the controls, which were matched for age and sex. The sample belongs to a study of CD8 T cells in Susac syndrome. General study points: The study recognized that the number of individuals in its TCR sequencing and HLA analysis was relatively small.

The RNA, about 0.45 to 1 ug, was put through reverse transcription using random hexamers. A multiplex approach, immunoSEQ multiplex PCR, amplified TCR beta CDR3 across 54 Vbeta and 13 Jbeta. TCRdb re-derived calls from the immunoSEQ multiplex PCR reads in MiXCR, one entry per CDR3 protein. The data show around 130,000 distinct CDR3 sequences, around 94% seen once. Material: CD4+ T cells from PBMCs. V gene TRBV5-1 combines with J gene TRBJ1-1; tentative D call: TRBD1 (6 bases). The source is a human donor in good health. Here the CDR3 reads CASSRWGAQEGAFF. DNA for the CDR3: TGCGCCAGCAGCAGGTGGGGGGCGCAAGAAGGAGCTTTCTTT.